These T cell receptor beta chains were read from a single sample in a study of Ad26.COV2.S vaccination and SARS-CoV-2 variants. TCRdb's copy holds only in-frame clones and misses some; the assay was immunoSEQ multiplex PCR. The sample yields 300,000 to 350,000 clones, approximately 86% seen once. Source: peripheral blood, taken in a trial of Ad26.COV2.S vaccine versus placebo. The receptor source for this set is a person between 18 and 59 years old who received the Ad26.COV2.S COVID-19 vaccine or a placebo. CDR3s include the opening cysteine and the closing phenylalanine or tryptophan. D genes are given only for firm matches. The listing skips clone size in some rows; elsewhere it reads once, few, many or a size class.

>-|TRBD1|TRBJ2-1|TRBV2
CASTTGQGKYNEQFF
TGTGCCAGCACCACGGGACAGGGGAAGTACAATGAGCAGTTCTTC
>-|-|TRBJ2-7|TRBV28
CASSLSSASDTGEVQYF
TGTGCCAGCAGCCTTTCCTCCGCCTCCGACACGGGCGAGGTGCAGTACTTC
>-|-|TRBJ1-6|TRBV12-3/TRBV12-4
CASSLLRDSPLHF
TGTGCCAGCAGTCTTTTAAGAGATTCACCCCTCCACTTT
>-|-|TRBJ2-3|TRBV7-2
CASSSEARDTQYF
TGTGCCAGCAGCTCGGAGGCCAGGGATACGCAGTATTTT
>-|-|TRBJ1-2|TRBV5-4
CASSSQGQYGYTF
TGTGCCAGCAGCTCACAGGGTCAATATGGCTACACCTTC
>-|-|TRBJ2-1|TRBV27
CASKGVVETPEQFF
TGTGCCAGCAAAGGGGTGGTAGAAACTCCTGAGCAGTTCTTC
>-|TRBD2|TRBJ2-7|TRBV4-1
CASSQDSETGTSGWSSYEQYF
TGCGCCAGCAGCCAAGATTCAGAAACCGGGACTAGCGGATGGAGCTCCTACGAGCAGTACTTC
>-|-|TRBJ1-2|TRBV4-1
CASSRSPAEENYGYTF
TGCGCCAGCAGCCGTTCCCCCGCCGAGGAAAACTATGGCTACACCTTC
>once|-|TRBJ1-2|TRBV18
CASSPGQGHYGYTF
TGTGCCAGCTCACCGGGTCAGGGGCACTATGGCTACACCTTC
>once|TRBD1|TRBJ1-4|TRBV4-3
CASSQETGGYEKLFF
TGCGCCAGCAGCCAAGAAACAGGGGGGTATGAAAAACTGTTTTTT
>-|-|TRBJ1-1|TRBV27
CASSYSQNTEAFF
TGTGCCAGCAGTTACAGCCAGAACACTGAAGCTTTCTTT
>-|-|TRBJ2-5|TRBV11-2
CASSLEGDGTGKRGETQYF
TGTGCCAGCAGCTTAGAAGGGGACGGAACAGGGAAGAGGGGAGAGACCCAGTACTTC
>-|TRBD2|TRBJ2-3|TRBV5-1
CASSLGAGGTDTQYF
TGCGCCAGCAGCTTGGGAGCGGGGGGCACAGATACGCAGTATTTT
>-|-|TRBJ1-1|TRBV4-3
CASSQDGGGTEAFF
TGCGCCAGCAGCCAAGATGGGGGCGGCACTGAAGCTTTCTTT
>-|TRBD1|TRBJ1-1|TRBV13
CASTTGVGNTEAFF
TGTGCCAGCACCACAGGGGTAGGGAACACTGAAGCTTTCTTT
>-|TRBD1|TRBJ2-5|TRBV11-2
CASSLVTGGETQYF
TGTGCCAGCAGCTTAGTAACAGGGGGAGAGACCCAGTACTTC
>-|TRBD2|TRBJ2-3|TRBV4-3
CASSQDWGLAGSTDTQYF
TGCGCCAGCAGCCAAGATTGGGGACTAGCGGGGTCCACAGATACGCAGTATTTT
>-|TRBD1|TRBJ2-5|TRBV6-2/TRBV6-3
CASSGQRTGQETQYF
TGTGCCAGCAGTGGCCAAAGGACAGGGCAAGAGACCCAGTACTTC
>-|-|TRBJ1-2|TRBV3-1/TRBV3-2
CASSQGYGYTF
TGTGCCAGCAGCCAAGGATATGGCTACACCTTC
>-|TRBD1|TRBJ2-1|TRBV9
CASSLGQGGPNEQFF
TGTGCCAGCAGCCTGGGACAGGGGGGGCCTAATGAGCAGTTCTTC